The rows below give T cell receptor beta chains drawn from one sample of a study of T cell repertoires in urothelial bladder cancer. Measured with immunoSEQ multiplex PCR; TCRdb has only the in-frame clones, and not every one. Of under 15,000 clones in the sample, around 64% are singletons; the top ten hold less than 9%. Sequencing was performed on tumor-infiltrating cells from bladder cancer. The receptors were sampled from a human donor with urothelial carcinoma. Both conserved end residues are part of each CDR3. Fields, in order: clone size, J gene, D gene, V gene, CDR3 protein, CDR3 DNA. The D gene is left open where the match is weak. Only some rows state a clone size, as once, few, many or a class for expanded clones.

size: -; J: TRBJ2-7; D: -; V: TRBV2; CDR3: CASTKGWEEQYF; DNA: TGTGCCAGCACTAAAGGGTGGGAGGAGCAGTACTTC
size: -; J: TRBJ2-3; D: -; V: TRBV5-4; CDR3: CASSLYVLADTQYF; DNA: TGTGCCAGCAGCTTGTATGTTCTGGCAGATACGCAGTATTTT
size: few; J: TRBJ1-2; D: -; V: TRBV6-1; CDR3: CASRPPVGGFYGYTF; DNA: TGTGCCAGCAGGCCCCCGGTGGGGGGATTCTATGGCTACACCTTC
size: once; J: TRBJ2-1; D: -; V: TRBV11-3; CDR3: CASSFVWRGSEQFF; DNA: TGTGCCAGCAGCTTCGTTTGGAGGGGCAGTGAGCAGTTCTTC
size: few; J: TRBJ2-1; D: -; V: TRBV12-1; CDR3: CASSFGIAGINNEQFF; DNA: TGTGCCAGCAGCTTTGGTATAGCGGGGATAAACAATGAGCAGTTCTTC
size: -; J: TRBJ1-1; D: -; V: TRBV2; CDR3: CASSANTGVGTEAFF; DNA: TGTGCCAGCAGCGCCAATACGGGGGTGGGCACTGAAGCTTTCTTT
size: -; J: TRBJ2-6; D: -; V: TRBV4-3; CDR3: CASSQDKGLSPMEDNVLTF; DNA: TGCGCCAGCAGCCAAGATAAGGGGTTAAGCCCGATGGAGGACAACGTCCTGACTTTC
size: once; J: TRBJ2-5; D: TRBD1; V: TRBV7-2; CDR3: CASSFGTGRETQYF; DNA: TGTGCCAGCAGCTTCGGGACAGGGAGAGAGACCCAGTACTTC
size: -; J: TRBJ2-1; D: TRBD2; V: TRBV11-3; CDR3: CASSPVAGGYEQFF; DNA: TGTGCCAGCAGCCCCGTAGCGGGGGGCTATGAGCAGTTCTTC
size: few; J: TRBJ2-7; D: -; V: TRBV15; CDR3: CATSRDRLYEQYF; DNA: TGTGCCACCAGCAGAGATCGGTTGTACGAGCAGTACTTC
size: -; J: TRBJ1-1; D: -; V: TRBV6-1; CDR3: CASRSRVNEGTEAFF; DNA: TGTGCCAGCAGATCTAGAGTTAACGAGGGCACTGAAGCTTTCTTT
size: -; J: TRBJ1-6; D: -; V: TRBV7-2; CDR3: CASSLGAVGNSPLHF; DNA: TGTGCCAGCAGCTTAGGTGCGGTGGGTAATTCACCCCTCCACTTT
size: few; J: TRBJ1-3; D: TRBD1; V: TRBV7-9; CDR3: CASPRGDSSHRGDTIYF; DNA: TGTGCCAGCCCCCGAGGGGACAGTTCCCACCGAGGGGACACCATATATTTT
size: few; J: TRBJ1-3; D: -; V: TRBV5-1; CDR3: CASNPGSGNTIYF; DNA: TGCGCCAGCAACCCAGGCTCTGGAAACACCATATATTTT
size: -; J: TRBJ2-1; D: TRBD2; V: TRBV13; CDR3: CASRLAGSISYNEQFF; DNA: TGTGCCAGCAGGTTAGCGGGCTCTATCTCCTACAATGAGCAGTTCTTC
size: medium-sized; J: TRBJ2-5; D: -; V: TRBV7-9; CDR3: CASSSGTMKETQYF; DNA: TGTGCCAGCAGCTCCGGGACAATGAAAGAGACCCAGTACTTC
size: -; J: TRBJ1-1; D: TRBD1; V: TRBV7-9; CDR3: CASSARTGKLVKNTEAFF; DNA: TGTGCCAGCAGCGCCCGGACAGGGAAACTCGTTAAGAACACTGAAGCTTTCTTT